The entry below gives a single T cell receptor (beta chain) sequence along with its context. The data derive from a study of control samples from healthy donors and cancer patients. Profiling relied on immunoSEQ multiplex PCR, and the TCRdb table lists in-frame clones only, not all of them. This table has 100,000 or so clones, about 80% appearing once. Germline V gives CDR1 LNHNV, CDR2 YYDKDF (reference sequence). The CDR3 consists of 14 residues. Trimming cost V 8 bases and J 1 base, with 9 bases left between them. The rearrangement joins TRBV15 to TRBJ2-6; D is perhaps TRBD2 (6 bases). The receptor was derived from a woman in her fifties or sixties in good health. Sequencing used blood. The CDR3 region has the DNA TGTGCCACCCAGGAGGGGTCTGGGGCCAACGTCCTGACTTTC. Amino acids: CATQEGSGANVLTF.